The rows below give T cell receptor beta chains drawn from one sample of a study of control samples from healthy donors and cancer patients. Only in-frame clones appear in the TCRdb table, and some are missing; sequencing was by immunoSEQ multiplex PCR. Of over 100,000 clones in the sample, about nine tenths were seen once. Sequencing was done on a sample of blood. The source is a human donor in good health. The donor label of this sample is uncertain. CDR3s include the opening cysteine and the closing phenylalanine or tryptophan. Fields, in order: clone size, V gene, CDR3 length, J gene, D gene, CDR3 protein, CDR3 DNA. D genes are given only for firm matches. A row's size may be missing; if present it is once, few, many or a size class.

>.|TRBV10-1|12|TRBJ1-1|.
CASSKGNTEAFF
TGCGCCAGCAGTAAGGGGAACACTGAAGCTTTCTTT
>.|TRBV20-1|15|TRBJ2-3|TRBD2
CSASPPSGGTDTQYF
TGCAGTGCTAGTCCACCTAGCGGGGGGACAGATACGCAGTATTTT
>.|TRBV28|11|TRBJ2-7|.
CASRRGYEQYF
TGTGCCAGCAGACGAGGGTACGAGCAGTACTTC
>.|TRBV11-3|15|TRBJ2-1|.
CASSLGMGHYNEQFF
TGTGCCAGCAGCTTAGGCATGGGGCACTACAATGAGCAGTTCTTC
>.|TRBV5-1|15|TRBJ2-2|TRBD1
CASSESTGALGELFF
TGCGCCAGCAGCGAATCTACAGGGGCCCTAGGGGAGCTGTTTTTT
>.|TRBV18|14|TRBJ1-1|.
CASSIREGDTEAFF
TGCGCCAGCTCAATTCGAGAAGGAGACACTGAAGCTTTCTTT
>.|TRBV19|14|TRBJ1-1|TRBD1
CASSTRQGWTEAFF
TGTGCCAGTAGTACAAGACAGGGGTGGACTGAAGCTTTCTTT
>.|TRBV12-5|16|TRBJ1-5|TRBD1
CASGLAHTGGGQPQHF
TGTGCTAGTGGTTTGGCCCACACAGGGGGCGGCCAGCCCCAGCATTTT
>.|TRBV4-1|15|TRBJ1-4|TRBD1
CASSPSGQGNEKLFF
TGCGCCAGCAGCCCTTCGGGACAGGGTAATGAAAAACTGTTTTTT
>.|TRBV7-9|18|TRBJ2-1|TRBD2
CASIPRASSAGSYNEQFF
TGTGCCAGCATCCCAAGGGCGAGCTCAGCGGGATCCTACAATGAGCAGTTCTTC
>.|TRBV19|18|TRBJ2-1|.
CASSIDHGGRSSYNEQFF
TGTGCCAGTAGTATAGATCATGGGGGGCGGAGCTCCTACAATGAGCAGTTCTTC
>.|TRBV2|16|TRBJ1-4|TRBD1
CASTRTGIATNEKLFF
TGTGCCAGCACCAGGACAGGAATTGCAACTAATGAAAAACTGTTTTTT
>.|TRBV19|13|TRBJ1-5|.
CASSTGTDQPQHF
TGTGCCAGTAGTACAGGGACGGATCAGCCCCAGCATTTT
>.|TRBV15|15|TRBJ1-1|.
CATSRPQMGQAEAFF
TGTGCCACCAGCAGACCCCAAATGGGGCAGGCTGAAGCTTTCTTT
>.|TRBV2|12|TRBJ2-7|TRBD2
CATGVGGNEQYF
TGTGCCACCGGGGTGGGGGGGAACGAGCAGTACTTC
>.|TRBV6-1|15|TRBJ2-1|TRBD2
CASSEGEAGANEQFF
TGTGCCAGCAGTGAGGGGGAAGCGGGGGCTAATGAGCAGTTCTTC
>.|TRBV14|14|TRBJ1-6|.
CASSQGAQNSPLHF
TGTGCCAGCAGCCAAGGGGCGCAGAATTCACCCCTCCACTTT
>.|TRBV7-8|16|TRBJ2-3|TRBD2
CASSRGTSGNTDTQYF
TGTGCCAGCAGCCGGGGGACTAGCGGAAACACAGATACGCAGTATTTT
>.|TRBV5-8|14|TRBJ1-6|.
CASSDGQNNSPLHF
TGTGCCAGCAGCGATGGACAGAATAATTCACCCCTCCACTTT
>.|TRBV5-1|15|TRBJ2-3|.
CASSFQGHSTDTQYF
TGCGCCAGCAGCTTCCAAGGGCACAGCACAGATACGCAGTATTTT
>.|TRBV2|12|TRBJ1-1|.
CASSGTDTEAFF
TGTGCCAGCAGTGGGACAGACACTGAAGCTTTCTTT
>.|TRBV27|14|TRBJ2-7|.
CASSLTFLSYEQYF
TGTGCCAGCAGTTTGACATTTCTGTCCTACGAGCAGTACTTC
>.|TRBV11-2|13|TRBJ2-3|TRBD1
CASSMDRVDTQYF
TGTGCCAGCAGCATGGACAGGGTCGATACGCAGTATTTT
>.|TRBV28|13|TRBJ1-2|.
CASALPTAYGYTF
TGTGCCAGCGCCCTACCAACGGCGTACGGCTACACCTTC
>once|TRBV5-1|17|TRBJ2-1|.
CASSFVSGAWGYNEQFF
TGCGCCAGCAGCTTTGTTTCGGGGGCCTGGGGGTACAATGAGCAGTTCTTC
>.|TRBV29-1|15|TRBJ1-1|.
CSVEMGGLKNTEAFF
TGCAGCGTTGAAATGGGGGGTTTGAAGAACACTGAAGCTTTCTTT
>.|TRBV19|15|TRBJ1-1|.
CASSPPSSRSTEAFF
TGTGCCAGTAGTCCCCCCTCCAGTCGTTCCACTGAAGCTTTCTTT
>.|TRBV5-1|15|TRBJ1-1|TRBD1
CASSFWWTGLTEAFF
TGCGCCAGCAGCTTTTGGTGGACAGGGCTCACTGAAGCTTTCTTT
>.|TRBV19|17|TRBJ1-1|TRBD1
CASSARRGQGRYTEAFF
TGTGCCAGTAGTGCTCGGAGGGGACAGGGGAGGTACACTGAAGCTTTCTTT
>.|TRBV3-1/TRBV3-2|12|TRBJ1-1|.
CASSSQAAEAFF
TGTGCCAGCAGCTCGCAAGCGGCCGAAGCTTTCTTT
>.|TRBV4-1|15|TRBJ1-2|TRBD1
CASSQTWDSNYGYTF
TGCGCCAGCAGCCAAACGTGGGACAGTAACTATGGCTACACCTTC